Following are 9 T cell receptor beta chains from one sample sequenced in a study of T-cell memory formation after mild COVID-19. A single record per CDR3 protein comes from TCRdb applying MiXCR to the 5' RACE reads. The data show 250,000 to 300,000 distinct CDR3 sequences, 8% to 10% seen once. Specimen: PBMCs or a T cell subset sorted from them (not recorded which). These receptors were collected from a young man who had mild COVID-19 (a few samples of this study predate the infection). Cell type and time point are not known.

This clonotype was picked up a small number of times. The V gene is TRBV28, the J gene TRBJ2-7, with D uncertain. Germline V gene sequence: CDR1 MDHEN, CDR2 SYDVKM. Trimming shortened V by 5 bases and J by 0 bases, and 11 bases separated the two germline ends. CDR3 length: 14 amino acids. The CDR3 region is CASSIPGLSYEQYF. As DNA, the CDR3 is TGTGCCAGCAGTATCCCCGGCCTCTCCTACGAGCAGTACTTC.

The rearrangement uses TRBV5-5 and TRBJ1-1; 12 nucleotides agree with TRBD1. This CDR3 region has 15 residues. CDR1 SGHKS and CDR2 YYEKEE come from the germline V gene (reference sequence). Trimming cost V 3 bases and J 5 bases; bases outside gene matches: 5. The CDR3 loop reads CASSSGQGARTEAFF. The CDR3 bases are TGTGCCAGCAGCTCGGGACAGGGGGCCCGGACTGAAGCTTTCTTT.

The DNA for the CDR3 is TGTGCCAGCAGCCCTCTTGGACAGGGAGGATCACCCCTCCACTTT. Protein: CASSPLGQGGSPLHF. V is TRBV6-2 or TRBV6-3 and J is TRBJ1-6; TRBD1 matches 8 bases. The germline V gene encodes CDR1 MNHEY and CDR2 SVGEGT. With 6 bases clipped from V and 10 bases from J, the junction kept 11 bases outside the gene matches. CDR3 length: 15 amino acids.

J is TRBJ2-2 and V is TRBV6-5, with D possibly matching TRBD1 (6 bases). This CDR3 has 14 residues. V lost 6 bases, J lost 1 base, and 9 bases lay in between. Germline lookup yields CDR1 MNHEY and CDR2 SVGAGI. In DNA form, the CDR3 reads TGTGCCAGCAGCAACAGGGAGAACACCGGGGAGCTGTTTTTT. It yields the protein CASSNRENTGELFF.

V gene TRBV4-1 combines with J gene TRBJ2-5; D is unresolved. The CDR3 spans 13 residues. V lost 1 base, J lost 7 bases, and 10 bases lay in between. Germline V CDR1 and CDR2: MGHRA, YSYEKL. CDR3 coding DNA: TGCGCCAGCAGCCAAGGTAGTATCGGGACCCAGTACTTC. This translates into CASSQGSIGTQYF.

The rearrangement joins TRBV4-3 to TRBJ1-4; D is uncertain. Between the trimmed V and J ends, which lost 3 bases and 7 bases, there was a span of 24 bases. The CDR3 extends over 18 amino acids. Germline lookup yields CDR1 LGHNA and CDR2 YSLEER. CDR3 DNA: TGCGCCAGCAGCCACGCGTCCTTTCTCGCGGGTGAGGTTGAAAAACTGTTTTTT. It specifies CASSHASFLAGEVEKLFF.

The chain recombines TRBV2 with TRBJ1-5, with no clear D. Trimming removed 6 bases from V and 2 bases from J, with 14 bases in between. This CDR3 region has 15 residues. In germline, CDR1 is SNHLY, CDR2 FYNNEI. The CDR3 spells CASSYEKAGNQPQHF. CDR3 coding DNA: TGTGCCAGCAGCTACGAGAAGGCAGGCAATCAGCCCCAGCATTTT.

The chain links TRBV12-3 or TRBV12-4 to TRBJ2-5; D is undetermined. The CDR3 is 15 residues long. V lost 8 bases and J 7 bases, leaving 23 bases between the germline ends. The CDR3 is CASRSAHGPSRTQYF. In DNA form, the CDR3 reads TGTGCCAGCCGATCCGCGCACGGTCCGAGTCGGACCCAGTACTTC.

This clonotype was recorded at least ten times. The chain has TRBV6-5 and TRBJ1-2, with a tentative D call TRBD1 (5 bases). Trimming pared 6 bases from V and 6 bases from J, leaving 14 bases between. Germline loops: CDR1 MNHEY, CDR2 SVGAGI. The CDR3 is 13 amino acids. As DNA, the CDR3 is TGTGCCAGCAGCCTGGAGGCAGGGAATGGCTACACCTTC. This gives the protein CASSLEAGNGYTF.